This T cell receptor (beta chain) appears in the sequencing data of a study of cytomegalovirus exposure and HLA in healthy donors. The study ran its PCR with 60 Vbeta and 13 Jbeta primers. Method: immunoSEQ multiplex PCR; TCRdb's copy keeps in-frame clones and lacks some. The sample carries around 150,000 clones, around 60% recorded once. This TCR derives from a woman in her sixties in good health and CMV-seropositive. The sequenced sample was PBMCs.

The CDR3 loop is CASSPGLGEKLFF. CDR3 nucleotide sequence: TGTGCCAGCAGTCCAGGGTTAGGGGAAAAACTGTTTTTT. J is TRBJ1-4 and V is TRBV6-6, with D perhaps matching TRBD1 (5 bases). The CDR3 is 13 amino acids. V shed 5 bases and J shed 8 bases, with 12 bases lying between them. Germline CDR1 and CDR2: MNHNY and SVGAGI (reference sequence).